Listed here are 5 T cell receptor beta chains from one sample, sequenced in a study of T cell responses to AZD1222 COVID-19 vaccine (dated by TCRdb to the early 2020s). The method was the immunoSEQ multiplex PCR assay. The table comes from immuneACCESS by way of TCRdb, which keeps in-frame sequences with V and J called. Part of the clones is missing from these tables; in studies checked, under half for an unresolved V gene and the rest for unknown reasons. This sample comprises roughly 100,000 clones, about 88% of them detected only once. Around a tenth of the sample is taken by the ten largest. The time point label corresponds to: baseline before first vaccination. The source was peripheral blood, collected on day 0 of AZD1222 vaccination. The receptors stem from an adult in good health.

V usage is TRBV28 and J usage is TRBJ1-2; D call uncertain. The CDR3 spans 14 residues. V gave up 4 bases and J gave up 2 bases, with 11 bases separating them. CDR1 is MDHEN, CDR2 SYDVKM, per germline. CDR3 DNA sequence: TGTGCCAGCAGTTCCTCGACTGCCAACTATGGCTACACCTTC. Protein product: CASSSSTANYGYTF.

The CDR3 sequence: CASSGAWGYTF. The CDR3 nucleotides are TGTGCCAGCTCAGGGGCCTGGGGCTACACCTTC. The genes are TRBV28 and TRBJ1-2, with D possibly matching TRBD1 (6 bases). CDR1 is MDHEN and CDR2 is SYDVKM in the germline V gene. V was shortened by 8 bases and J by 8 bases, with 12 bases between the two germline ends. The CDR3 runs to 11 residues.

The V and J genes are TRBV7-8 and TRBJ1-3; possible D gene TRBD1, 5 bases. The CDR3 runs 13 residues. The ends were cut back, 6 bases at V and 4 bases at J, with 10 bases in the middle. Germline CDR1 is SGHVS and CDR2 is FQNEAQ. In DNA, the CDR3 is TGTGCCAGCAGGGCAACAGGAGGAAACACCATATATTTT. Residues: CASRATGGNTIYF.

This clone was recorded once. The J gene is TRBJ2-7, the V gene TRBV28; 7 bases line up with TRBD2. J lost 3 bases, V lost 6 bases, and 11 bases had no gene match. The CDR3 is made up of 15 amino acids. Germline values: CDR1 MDHEN, CDR2 SYDVKM. The CDR3 DNA is TGTGCCAGCAGCCTCCCGGAGAGCGGGAACTACGAGCAGTACTTC. It translates to CASSLPESGNYEQYF.

CDR3 sequence: CAIREVPSSYSPLHF. The CDR3 nucleotides read TGTGCCATCAGGGAGGTCCCTTCATCTTATTCACCCCTCCACTTT. The rearrangement joins TRBV10-3 to TRBJ1-6; D is uncertain. The CDR3 has 15 amino acids. V shed 6 bases and J shed 8 bases, with 17 bases lying between them. From germline, CDR1 is ENHRY and CDR2 SYGVKD.